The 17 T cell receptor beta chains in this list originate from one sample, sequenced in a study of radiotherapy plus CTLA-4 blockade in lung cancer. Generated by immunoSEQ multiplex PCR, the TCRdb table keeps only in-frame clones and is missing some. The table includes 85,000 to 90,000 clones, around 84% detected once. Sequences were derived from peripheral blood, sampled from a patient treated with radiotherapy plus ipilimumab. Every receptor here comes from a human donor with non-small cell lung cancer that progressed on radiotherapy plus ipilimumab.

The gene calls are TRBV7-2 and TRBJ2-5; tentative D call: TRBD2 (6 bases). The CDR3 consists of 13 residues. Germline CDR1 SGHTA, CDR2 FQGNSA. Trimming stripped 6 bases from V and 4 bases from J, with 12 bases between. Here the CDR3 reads CASRRGVGETQYF. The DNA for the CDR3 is TGTGCCAGCAGACGCGGGGTTGGAGAGACCCAGTACTTC.

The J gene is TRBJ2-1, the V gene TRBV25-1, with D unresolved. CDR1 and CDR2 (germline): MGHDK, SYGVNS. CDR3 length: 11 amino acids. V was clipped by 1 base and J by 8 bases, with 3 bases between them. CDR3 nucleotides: TGTGCCAGCAGTGAATGGGATGAGCAGTTCTTC. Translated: CASSEWDEQFF.

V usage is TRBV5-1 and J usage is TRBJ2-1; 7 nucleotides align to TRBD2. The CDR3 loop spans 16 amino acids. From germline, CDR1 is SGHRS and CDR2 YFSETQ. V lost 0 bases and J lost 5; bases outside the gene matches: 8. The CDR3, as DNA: TGCGCCAGCAGCTTGGTGGCTAGCGGACACAACAATGAGCAGTTCTTC. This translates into CASSLVASGHNNEQFF.

The CDR3 loop is CACLGSAGNTIYF. The CDR3, as DNA: TGTGCCTGCCTGGGATCGGCAGGAAACACCATATATTTT. V is TRBV30 and J is TRBJ1-3; no definite D call. V lost 6 bases and J 4 bases, leaving 13 bases between the germline ends. This CDR3 spans 13 amino acids. Looked up from germline, CDR1 is GTSNPN and CDR2 is SVGIG (reference sequence).

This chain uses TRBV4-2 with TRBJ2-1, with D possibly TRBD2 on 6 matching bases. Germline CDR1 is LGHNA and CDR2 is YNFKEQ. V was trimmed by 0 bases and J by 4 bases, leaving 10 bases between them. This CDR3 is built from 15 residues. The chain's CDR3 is CASSQDIGTYNEQFF. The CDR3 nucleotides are TGTGCCAGCAGCCAAGATATAGGGACTTACAATGAGCAGTTCTTC.

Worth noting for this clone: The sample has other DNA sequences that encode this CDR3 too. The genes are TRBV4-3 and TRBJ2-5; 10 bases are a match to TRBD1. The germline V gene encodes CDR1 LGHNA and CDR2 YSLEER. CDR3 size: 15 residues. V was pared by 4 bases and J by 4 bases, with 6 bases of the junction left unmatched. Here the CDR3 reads CASSPWDRGGETQYF. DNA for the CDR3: TGCGCCAGCAGCCCATGGGACAGGGGCGGAGAGACCCAGTACTTC.

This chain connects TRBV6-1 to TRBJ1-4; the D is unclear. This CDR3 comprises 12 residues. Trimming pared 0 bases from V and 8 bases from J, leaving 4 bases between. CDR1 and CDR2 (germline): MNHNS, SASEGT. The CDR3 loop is CASSEAGEKLFF. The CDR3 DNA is TGTGCCAGCAGTGAAGCCGGGGAAAAACTGTTTTTT.

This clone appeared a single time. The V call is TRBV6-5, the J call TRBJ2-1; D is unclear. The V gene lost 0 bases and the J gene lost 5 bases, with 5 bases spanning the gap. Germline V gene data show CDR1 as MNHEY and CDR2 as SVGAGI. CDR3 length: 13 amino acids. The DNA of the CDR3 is TGTGCCAGCAGTTACTCCGAGAACAATGAGCAGTTCTTC. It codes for CASSYSENNEQFF.

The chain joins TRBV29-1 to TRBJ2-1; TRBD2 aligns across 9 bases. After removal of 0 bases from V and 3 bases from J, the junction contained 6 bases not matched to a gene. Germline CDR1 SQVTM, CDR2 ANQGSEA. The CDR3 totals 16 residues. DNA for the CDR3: TGCAGCGTTGAAGATCGGAGGACTAGCGTCTACAATGAGCAGTTCTTC. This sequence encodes CSVEDRRTSVYNEQFF.

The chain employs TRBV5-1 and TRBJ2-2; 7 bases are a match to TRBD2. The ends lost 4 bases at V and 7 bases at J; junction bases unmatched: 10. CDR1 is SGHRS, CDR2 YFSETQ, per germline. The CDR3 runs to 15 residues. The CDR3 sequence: CASSPLDGGNGELFF. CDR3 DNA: TGCGCCAGCAGCCCCCTGGACGGGGGGAACGGGGAGCTGTTTTTT.

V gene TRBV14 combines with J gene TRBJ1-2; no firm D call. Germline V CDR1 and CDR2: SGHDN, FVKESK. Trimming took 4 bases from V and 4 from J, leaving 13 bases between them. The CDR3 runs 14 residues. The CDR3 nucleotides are TGTGCCAGCAGCCGTGCTGAGGCCAGCTATGGCTACACCTTC. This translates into CASSRAEASYGYTF.

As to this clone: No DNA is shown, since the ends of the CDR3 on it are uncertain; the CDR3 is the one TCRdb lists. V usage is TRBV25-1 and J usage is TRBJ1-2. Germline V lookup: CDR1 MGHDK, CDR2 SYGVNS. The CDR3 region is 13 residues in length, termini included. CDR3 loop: CASSILGGAGYTF.

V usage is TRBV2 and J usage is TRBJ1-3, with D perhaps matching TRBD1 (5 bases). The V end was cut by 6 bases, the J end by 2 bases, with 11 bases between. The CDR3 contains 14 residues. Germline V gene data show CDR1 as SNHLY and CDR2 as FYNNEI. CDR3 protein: CASRGGSPGNTIYF. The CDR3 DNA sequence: TGTGCCAGCAGGGGGGGGTCTCCTGGAAACACCATATATTTT.

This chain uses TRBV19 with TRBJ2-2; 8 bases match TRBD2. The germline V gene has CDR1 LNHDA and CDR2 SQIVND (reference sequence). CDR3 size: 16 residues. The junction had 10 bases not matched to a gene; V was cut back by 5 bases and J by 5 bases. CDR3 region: CASSGSGTSGTGELFF. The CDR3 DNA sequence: TGTGCCAGTAGTGGTTCCGGGACTAGTGGAACCGGGGAGCTGTTTTTT.

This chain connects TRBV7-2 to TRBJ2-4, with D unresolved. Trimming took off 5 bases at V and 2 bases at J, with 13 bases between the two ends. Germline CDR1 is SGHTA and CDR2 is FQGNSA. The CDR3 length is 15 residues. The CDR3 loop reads CASSRESDPKNIQYF. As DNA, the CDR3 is TGTGCCAGCAGCCGCGAAAGCGACCCCAAAAACATTCAGTACTTC.

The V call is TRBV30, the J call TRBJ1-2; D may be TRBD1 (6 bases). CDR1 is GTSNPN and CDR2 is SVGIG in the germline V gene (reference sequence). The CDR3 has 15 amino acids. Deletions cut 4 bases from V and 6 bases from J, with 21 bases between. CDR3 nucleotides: TGTGCCTGGATTAAAATCAGGGGAAGTAGCAATGGCTACACCTTC. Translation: CAWIKIRGSSNGYTF.

CDR3 region: CASSEGTSGSIGELFF. Here the CDR3 DNA reads TGCGCCAGCAGTGAAGGGACTAGCGGGAGCATAGGGGAGCTGTTTTTT. V usage is TRBV10-2 and J usage is TRBJ2-2, with 14 bases lining up with TRBD2. J gave up 8 bases and V 3 bases, and 5 bases lay outside the gene matches. The CDR3 consists of 16 residues. Germline V CDR1 and CDR2: WSHSY, SAAADI.